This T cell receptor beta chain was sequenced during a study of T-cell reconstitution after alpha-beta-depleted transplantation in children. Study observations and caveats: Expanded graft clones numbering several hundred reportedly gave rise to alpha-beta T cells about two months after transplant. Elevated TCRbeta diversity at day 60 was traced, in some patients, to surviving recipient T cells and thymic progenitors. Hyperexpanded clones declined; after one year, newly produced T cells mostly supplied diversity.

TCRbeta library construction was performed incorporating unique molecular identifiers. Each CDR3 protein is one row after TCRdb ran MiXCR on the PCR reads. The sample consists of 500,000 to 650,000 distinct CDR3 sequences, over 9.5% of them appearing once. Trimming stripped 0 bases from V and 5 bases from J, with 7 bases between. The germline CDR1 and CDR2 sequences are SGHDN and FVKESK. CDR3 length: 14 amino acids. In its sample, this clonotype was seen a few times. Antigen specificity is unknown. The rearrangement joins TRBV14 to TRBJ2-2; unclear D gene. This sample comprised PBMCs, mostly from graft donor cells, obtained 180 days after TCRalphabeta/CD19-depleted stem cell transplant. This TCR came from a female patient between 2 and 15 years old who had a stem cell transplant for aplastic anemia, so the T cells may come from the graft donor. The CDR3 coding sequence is TGTGCCAGCAGCCAAGAGGACGGGACCGGGGAGCTGTTTTTT. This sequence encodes CASSQEDGTGELFF.